These 28 T cell receptor beta chains were all obtained from the same sample, sequenced in a study of OX40 agonist ivuxolimab in advanced cancers. The table came from immunoSEQ multiplex PCR; TCRdb's copy has only in-frame clones and leaves some out. The table has 75,000 to 95,000 clones, around 89% seen once; the top ten hold around 7.4%. The sample was CD4+ or CD8+ T cells sorted from blood, taken in a trial of the OX40 agonist ivuxolimab. Source of these receptors: an adult with an advanced solid tumor such as melanoma, head and neck, liver or kidney cancer.

This chain connects TRBV20-1 to TRBJ1-2; D call uncertain. V dropped 2 bases and J dropped 7 bases, with 8 bases sitting between them. This CDR3 region has 11 residues. Germline assignment: CDR1 DFQATT and CDR2 SNEGSKA (reference sequence). CDR3 residues: CSARLGIGYTF. In nucleotides, the CDR3 is TGCAGTGCTAGACTCGGGATTGGCTACACCTTC.

The J gene is TRBJ2-7, the V gene TRBV7-6; TRBD1 agrees at 7 bases. The CDR3 has 15 amino acids. J was trimmed by 3 bases and V by 1 base; bases with no gene match: 6. Germline CDR1 SGHVS, CDR2 FNYEAQ. The CDR3 bases are TGTGCCAGCAGCTTAGACAGGGGAAAGGGCTACGAGCAGTACTTC. Residues: CASSLDRGKGYEQYF.

The chain recombines TRBV21-1 with TRBJ2-3; no check of the table's D call, TRBD1, against the DNA was made. TRBV21-1 is a pseudogene. The CDR3 has 18 amino acids. DNA for the CDR3: TGTGCCAGCAGCAAAGCGCTAGGTAGGGACAGGGGGCGAGATACGCAGTATTTT. Translation gives CASSKALGRDRGRDTQYF.

The gene calls are TRBV27 and TRBJ2-7; D is tentatively TRBD1 or TRBD2 (5 bases each). The CDR3 has 14 residues. The germline V and J ends were trimmed by 4 bases and 7 bases, with 17 bases remaining between them. Per the germline V gene, CDR1 is MNHEY and CDR2 is SMNVEV (reference sequence). This CDR3 reads CASSWDPNQREQYF. The CDR3 DNA follows: TGTGCCAGCAGTTGGGACCCGAACCAGCGGGAGCAGTACTTC.

This clone is deemed medium-sized. The chain uses TRBV6-4 and TRBJ2-2, with 10 bases lining up with TRBD2. The CDR3 totals 14 residues. Germline V CDR1 and CDR2: MRHNA, SNTAGT. J was trimmed by 4 bases and V by 4 bases; bases with no gene match: 0. The CDR3 sequence: CASSASGSTGELFF. DNA for the CDR3: TGTGCCAGCAGTGCTAGCGGGAGCACCGGGGAGCTGTTTTTT.

CDR3 in amino acids: CASSARDPRSYNEQFF. The CDR3 nucleotides read TGTGCCAGCAGTGCCAGGGACCCCCGCTCCTACAATGAGCAGTTCTTC. V usage is TRBV28 and J usage is TRBJ2-1, with D perhaps TRBD1 or TRBD2 (5 bases each). Germline V CDR1 and CDR2: MDHEN, SYDVKM. The CDR3 totals 16 residues. V was cut by 5 bases and J by 0 bases, with 14 bases left in between. The variable domain in full, with the rest retrieved from reference TRBV28 and TRBJ2-1, is DVKVTQSSRYLVKRTGEKVFLECVQDMDHENMFWYRQDPGLGLRLIYFSYDVKMKEKGDIPEGYSVSREKKERFSLILESASTNQTSMYLCASSARDPRSYNEQFFGPGTRLTVL.

The chain combines TRBV11-2 with TRBJ1-2; D gene uncertain. Germline V lookup: CDR1 SGHAT, CDR2 FQNNGV. Trimming cost V 0 bases and J 0 bases, with 14 bases left between them. This CDR3 contains 17 residues. The CDR3 here is CASSLDSVGSANYGYTF. Written as DNA, the CDR3 is TGTGCCAGCAGCTTAGATTCCGTAGGGTCAGCTAACTATGGCTACACCTTC.

The chain combines TRBV30 with TRBJ2-2, with D maybe TRBD1 (6 bases). The V and J ends lost 4 bases and 6 bases respectively, with 9 bases between them. Per the germline V gene, CDR1 is GTSNPN and CDR2 is SVGIG (reference sequence). CDR3 size: 12 residues. The CDR3 DNA sequence: TGTGCCTGGACACAGGGATCCGGGGAGCTGTTTTTT. This gives the protein CAWTQGSGELFF.

The CDR3 bases are TGCGCCAGCAGTCAGACCCCGGACAGTTTCTACGAGCAGTACTTC. As protein: CASSQTPDSFYEQYF. V usage is TRBV23-1 and J usage is TRBJ2-7, with a tentative D call TRBD1 (6 bases). TRBV23-1 is identified as an open reading frame with a role that is uncertain. The CDR3 loop spans 15 amino acids. The germline V and J ends were trimmed by 3 bases and 3 bases, with 15 bases remaining between them.

The chain combines TRBV29-1 with TRBJ1-1, with D possibly being TRBD1 (5 bases). Trimming left V 7 bases short and J 8 bases short, with 11 bases between. In germline, CDR1 is SQVTM, CDR2 ANQGSEA. The CDR3 sequence is 10 residues long. CDR3 residues: CSARDGEAFF. The CDR3 DNA reads TGCAGCGCTAGGGACGGGGAAGCTTTCTTT.

The CDR3 is CASSQDPSGRLTDTQYF. In DNA, the CDR3 is TGTGCCAGCAGCCAAGATCCGAGCGGGAGACTTACAGATACGCAGTATTTT. The chain has TRBV4-2 and TRBJ2-3; 8 bases are shared with TRBD2. Germline V lookup: CDR1 LGHNA, CDR2 YNFKEQ. This CDR3 spans 17 amino acids. V shed 0 bases and J 3 bases; nucleotides not matched to a gene: 8.

The chain has TRBV9 and TRBJ2-3; D remains ambiguous. Trimming removed 2 bases from V and 6 bases from J, with 13 bases in between. Germline assignment: CDR1 SGDLS and CDR2 YYNGEE. The CDR3 covers 14 residues. The CDR3 DNA reads TGTGCCAGCAGCGTGGCCTCTGTGGCGGATACGCAGTATTTT. The encoded protein is CASSVASVADTQYF.

This chain uses TRBV6-6 with TRBJ1-5; no clear D gene. V gave up 0 bases and J gave up 3 bases, with 9 bases separating them. CDR1 is MNHNY, CDR2 SVGAGI, per germline (reference sequence). The CDR3 is made up of 15 amino acids. This CDR3 reads CASSYSIEDNQPQHF. CDR3 sequence (DNA): TGTGCCAGCAGTTACTCGATAGAGGACAATCAGCCCCAGCATTTT.

The rearrangement uses TRBV11-2 and TRBJ2-5; 10 bases line up with TRBD2. Looked up from germline, CDR1 is SGHAT and CDR2 is FQNNGV. The CDR3 spans 14 residues. Trimming cost V 6 bases and J 2 bases; bases outside gene matches: 3. CDR3 DNA sequence: TGTGCCAGCAGGGGGACTAGCGTTCAAGAGACCCAGTACTTC. Its translation: CASRGTSVQETQYF.

As concerns this clone: At one boundary the junction diverges from the germline segment, which might be a read error. This chain joins TRBV20-1 and TRBJ2-1; 9 nucleotides match TRBD2. CDR1 and CDR2 (germline): DFQATT, SNEGSKA (reference sequence). The CDR3 spans 10 residues. CDR3 region: CSAGAGGIVF. CDR3 in DNA: TGCAGTGCTGGAGCGGGAGGAATCGTCTTC.

The gene calls are TRBV5-5 and TRBJ1-1; 9 bases line up with TRBD1. There are 19 residues in the CDR3. Germline V CDR1 and CDR2: SGHKS, YYEKEE (reference sequence). J was trimmed by 1 base and V by 4 bases; bases with no gene match: 17. The CDR3 DNA is TGTGCCAGCAGCCCCCTGTGGGGCAGGACAGGGGAAGAGAACACTGAAGCTTTCTTT. This gives the protein CASSPLWGRTGEENTEAFF. Supplemented by reference TRBV5-5 and TRBJ1-1, the full variable domain reads DAGVTQSPTHLIKTRGQQVTLRCSPISGHKSVSWYQQVLGQGPQFIFQYYEKEERGRGNFPDRFSARQFPNYSSELNVNALLLGDSALYLCASSPLWGRTGEENTEAFFGQGTRLTVV.

The chain joins TRBV6-1 to TRBJ2-7, with D perhaps TRBD1 (6 bases). Germline CDR1 and CDR2: MNHNS and SASEGT. The CDR3 covers 16 residues. The V and J ends lost 2 bases and 0 bases respectively, with 14 bases between them. CDR3 region: CASSELPWDNSYEQYF. Written as DNA, the CDR3 is TGTGCCAGCAGTGAATTGCCATGGGACAACTCCTACGAGCAGTACTTC.

The chain is built from TRBV6-5 and TRBJ1-5; D is ambiguous. Germline lookup yields CDR1 MNHEY and CDR2 SVGAGI. This CDR3 contains 13 residues. V shed 4 bases and J shed 7 bases, with 11 bases lying between them. The CDR3 region has the DNA TGTGCCAGCAGTTCTTCTTTGGGGCAGCCCCAGCATTTT. Its protein product is CASSSSLGQPQHF.

The rearrangement uses TRBV10-2 and TRBJ2-7; D possibly corresponds to TRBD2 (6 bases). The germline V gene encodes CDR1 WSHSY and CDR2 SAAADI. V was pared by 7 bases and J by 0 bases, with 13 bases between. The CDR3 runs 14 residues. CDR3 region: CASTAGLVSYEQYF. For the CDR3, the DNA is TGCGCCAGCACTGCGGGGCTCGTCTCCTACGAGCAGTACTTC.

The chain carries TRBV9 and TRBJ1-2; the D gene is possibly TRBD1 (5 bases). Trimming pared 4 bases from V and 4 bases from J, leaving 17 bases between. Germline-derived CDR1 and CDR2 are SGDLS and YYNGEE. The CDR3 has 15 residues. The CDR3 is CASSPYRTSRYGYTF. The CDR3 nucleotides read TGTGCCAGCAGCCCGTACCGGACATCTCGCTATGGCTACACCTTC.

This clone was found once. This chain uses TRBV10-3 with TRBJ2-2; no clear D. The CDR3 loop spans 13 amino acids. V dropped 5 bases and J dropped 1 base, with 5 bases sitting between them. Germline V lookup: CDR1 ENHRY, CDR2 SYGVKD. CDR3 nucleotide sequence: TGTGCCATCAGTATACAGAACACCGGGGAGCTGTTTTTT. Encoded protein: CAISIQNTGELFF.

The chain has TRBV7-9 and TRBJ2-7; D remains unclear. V lost 3 bases to trimming and J lost 3 bases, with 12 bases between them. The CDR3 is 14 amino acids. CDR1 SEHNR and CDR2 FQNEAQ come from the germline V gene (reference sequence). The CDR3 nucleotides are TGTGCCAGCAGCTTTAGTCCAGCTCACTACGAGCAGTACTTC. Protein: CASSFSPAHYEQYF. Full variable domain (rest looked up from reference TRBV7-9 and TRBJ2-7): DTGVSQNPRHKITKRGQNVTFRCDPISEHNRLYWYRQTLGQGPEFLTYFQNEAQLEKSRLLSDRFSAERPKGSFSTLEIQRTEQGDSAMYLCASSFSPAHYEQYFGPGTRLTVT.

This chain uses TRBV6-4 with TRBJ2-1, with 9 positions matching TRBD2. Germline V gene sequence: CDR1 MRHNA, CDR2 SNTAGT. The CDR3 is made up of 15 amino acids. Trimming at V came to 6 bases and at J to 5 bases, leaving 8 bases not matched to a gene. CDR3 nucleotide sequence: TGTGCCAGCAGCTTACTAGCGGGCCACGACAATGAGCAGTTCTTC. Its protein is CASSLLAGHDNEQFF.

The J gene is TRBJ2-1, the V gene TRBV10-3, with D maybe TRBD1 (5 bases). Germline V gene lookup returns CDR1 ENHRY and CDR2 SYGVKD. The CDR3 extends over 12 amino acids. With 6 bases removed from V and 8 bases from J, the gap between germline ends came to 11 bases. As DNA, the CDR3 is TGTGCCATCAGAGCCGACAGCCATGAGCAGTTCTTC. This sequence encodes CAIRADSHEQFF.

The rearrangement joins TRBV1 to TRBJ2-3. TRBV1 is assigned pseudogene status. CDR3 size: 17 residues. The CDR3 spells CTSSQAGVGGRTDTQYF. In DNA form, the CDR3 reads TGCACCAGCAGCCAAGCCGGTGTGGGCGGACGCACAGATACGCAGTATTTT.

In this sample, this clone turned up a few times. J is TRBJ2-2 and V is TRBV6-6, with a tentative D call TRBD2 (5 bases). This CDR3 is 13 amino acids long. The germline V and J ends were trimmed by 8 bases and 10 bases, with 17 bases remaining between them. Germline assignment: CDR1 MNHNY and CDR2 SVGAGI (reference sequence). For the CDR3, the DNA is TGTGCCAGCGTTAAGAAGGACTGTGAGGAGCTGTTTTTT. Its protein product is CASVKKDCEELFF.

V usage is TRBV6-1 and J usage is TRBJ2-5; D is uncertain. TRBJ2-7 explains the end of the DNA better; the J call may be wrong. This CDR3 has 13 residues. Germline lookup yields CDR1 MNHNS and CDR2 SASEGT. Here the CDR3 DNA reads TGTGCCAGCAGTGAAAGCCATACCTACGAGCAGTACTTC. Translation: CASSESHTYEQYF.

The DNA of the CDR3 is TGCGCCAGCAGCTTGAGTAGAGGTGGGGGCCTTGGCTACACCTTC. Its protein is CASSLSRGGGLGYTF. The V and J genes are TRBV5-1 and TRBJ1-2, with D possibly TRBD1 on 6 matching bases. The CDR3 is 15 residues long. Trimming stripped 1 base from V and 7 bases from J, with 17 bases between. Looked up from germline, CDR1 is SGHRS and CDR2 is YFSETQ.